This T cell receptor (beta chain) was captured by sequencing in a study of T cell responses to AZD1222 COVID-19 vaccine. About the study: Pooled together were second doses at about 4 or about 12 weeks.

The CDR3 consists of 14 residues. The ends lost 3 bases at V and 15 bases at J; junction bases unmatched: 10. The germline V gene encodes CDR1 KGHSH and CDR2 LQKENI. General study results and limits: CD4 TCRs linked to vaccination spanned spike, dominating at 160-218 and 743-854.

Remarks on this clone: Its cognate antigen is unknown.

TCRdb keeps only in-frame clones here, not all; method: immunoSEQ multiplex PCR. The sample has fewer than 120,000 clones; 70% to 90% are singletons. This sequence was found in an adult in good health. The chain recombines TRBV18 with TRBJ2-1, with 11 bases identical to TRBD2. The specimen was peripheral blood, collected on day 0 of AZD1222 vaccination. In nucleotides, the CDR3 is TGTGCCAGCTCACCTGGGACTAGCGGAAGGGTCCCGTTCTTC. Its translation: CASSPGTSGRVPFF.